This T cell receptor (beta chain) was documented in a study of cytomegalovirus exposure and HLA in healthy donors. Study details: Drawn from HLA-typed donors, 80 million to 95 million unique TCRs were held in an early data release. General observations from the study: Reportedly, TCR beta sequences accurately predicted HLA-A and HLA-B alleles in most subjects. It was confirmed in vitro that a few of the CMV-associated chains were specific for CMV antigens.

It was with 60 Vbeta and 13 Jbeta primers that the PCR ran. Measured with immunoSEQ multiplex PCR; TCRdb has only the in-frame clones, and not every one. Its table lists more than 200,000 clones. In regard to this clone: Antigen unknown.

The germline V gene has CDR1 SNHLY and CDR2 FYNNEI. V gave up 6 bases and J gave up 1 base; unmatched junction bases: 0. This CDR3 has 12 residues. The chain carries TRBV2 and TRBJ2-7; 7 bases align to TRBD2. The sequenced material came from PBMCs. This clonotype originated in a woman in her thirties in good health and CMV-seropositive. The CDR3 sequence: CASRGGSYEQYF. The CDR3 DNA reads TGTGCCAGCAGGGGGGGGTCCTACGAGCAGTACTTC.